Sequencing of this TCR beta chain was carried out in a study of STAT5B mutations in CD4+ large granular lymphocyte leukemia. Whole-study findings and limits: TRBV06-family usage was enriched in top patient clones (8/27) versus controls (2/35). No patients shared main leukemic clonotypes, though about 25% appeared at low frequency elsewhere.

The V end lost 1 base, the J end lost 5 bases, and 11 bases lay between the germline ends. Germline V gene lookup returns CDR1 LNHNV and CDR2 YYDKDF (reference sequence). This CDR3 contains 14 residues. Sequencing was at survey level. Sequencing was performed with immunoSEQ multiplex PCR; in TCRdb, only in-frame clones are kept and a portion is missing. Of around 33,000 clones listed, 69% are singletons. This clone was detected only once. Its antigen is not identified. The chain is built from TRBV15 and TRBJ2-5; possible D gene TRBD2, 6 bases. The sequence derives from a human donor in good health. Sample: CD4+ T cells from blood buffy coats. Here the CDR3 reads CATSRAGGQETQYF. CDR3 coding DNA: TGTGCCACCAGCAGAGCCGGGGGTCAGGAGACCCAGTACTTC. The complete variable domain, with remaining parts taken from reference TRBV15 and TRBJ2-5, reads DAMVIQNPRYQVTQFGKPVTLSCSQTLNHNVMYWYQQKSSQAPKLLFHYYDKDFNNEADTPDNFQSRRPNTSFCFLDIRSPGLGDTAMYLCATSRAGGQETQYFGPGTRLLVL.